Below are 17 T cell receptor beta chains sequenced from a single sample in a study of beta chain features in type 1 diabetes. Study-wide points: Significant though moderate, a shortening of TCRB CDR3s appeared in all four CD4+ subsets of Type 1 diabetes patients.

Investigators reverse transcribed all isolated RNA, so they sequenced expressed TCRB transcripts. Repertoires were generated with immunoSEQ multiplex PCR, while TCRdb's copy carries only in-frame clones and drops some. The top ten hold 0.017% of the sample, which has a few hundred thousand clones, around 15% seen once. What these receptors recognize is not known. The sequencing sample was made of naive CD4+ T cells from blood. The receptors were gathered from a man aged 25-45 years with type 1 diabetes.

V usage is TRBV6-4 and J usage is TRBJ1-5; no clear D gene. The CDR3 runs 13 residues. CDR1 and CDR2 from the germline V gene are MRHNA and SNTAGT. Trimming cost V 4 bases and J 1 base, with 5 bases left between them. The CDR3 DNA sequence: TGTGCCAGCAGTGCGGAGAGCAATCAGCCCCAGCATTTT. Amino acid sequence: CASSAESNQPQHF.

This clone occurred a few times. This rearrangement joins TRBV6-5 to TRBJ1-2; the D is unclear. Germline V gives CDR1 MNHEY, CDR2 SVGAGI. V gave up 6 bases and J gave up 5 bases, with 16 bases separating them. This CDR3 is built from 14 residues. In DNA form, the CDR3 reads TGTGCCAGCAGGCGCGGTGGCGGGAGTTATGGCTACACCTTC. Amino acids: CASRRGGGSYGYTF.

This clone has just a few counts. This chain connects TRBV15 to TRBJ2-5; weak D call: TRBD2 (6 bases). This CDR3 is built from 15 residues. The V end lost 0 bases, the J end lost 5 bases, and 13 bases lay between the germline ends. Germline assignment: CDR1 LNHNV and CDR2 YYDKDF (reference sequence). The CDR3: CATSRDRLAQETQYF. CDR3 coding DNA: TGTGCCACCAGCAGAGATCGGCTAGCGCAGGAGACCCAGTACTTC.

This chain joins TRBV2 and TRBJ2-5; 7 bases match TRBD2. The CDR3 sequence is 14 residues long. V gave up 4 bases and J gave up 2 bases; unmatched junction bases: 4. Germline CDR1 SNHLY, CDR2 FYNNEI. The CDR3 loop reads CASSAWTRQETQYF. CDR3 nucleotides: TGTGCCAGCAGTGCCTGGACTAGACAAGAGACCCAGTACTTC.

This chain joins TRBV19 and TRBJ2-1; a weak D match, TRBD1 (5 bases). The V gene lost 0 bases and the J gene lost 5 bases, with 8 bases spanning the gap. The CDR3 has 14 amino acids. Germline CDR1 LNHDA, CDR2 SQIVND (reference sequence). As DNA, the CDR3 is TGTGCCAGTAGTATAGAAAGGGGAAACAATGAGCAGTTCTTC. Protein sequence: CASSIERGNNEQFF.

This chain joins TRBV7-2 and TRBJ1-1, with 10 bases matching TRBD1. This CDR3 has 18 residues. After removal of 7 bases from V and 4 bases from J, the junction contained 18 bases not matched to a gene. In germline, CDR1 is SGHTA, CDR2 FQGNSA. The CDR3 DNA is TGTGCCAGCACTAACCACCGGGACAGGGGTCTAATGGGCACTGAAGCTTTCTTT. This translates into CASTNHRDRGLMGTEAFF.

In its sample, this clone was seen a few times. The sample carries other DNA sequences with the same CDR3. CDR3: CASSSPTSGSYNEQFF. The CDR3 DNA reads as TGTGCCAGCAGCTCCCCCACTAGCGGGAGCTACAATGAGCAGTTCTTC. This sequence joins TRBV28 and TRBJ2-1; TRBD2 matches 11 bases. V shed 6 bases, J shed 3 bases, and the junction held 7 bases outside the gene matches. CDR1 and CDR2 from the germline V gene are MDHEN and SYDVKM. The CDR3 sequence is 16 residues long.

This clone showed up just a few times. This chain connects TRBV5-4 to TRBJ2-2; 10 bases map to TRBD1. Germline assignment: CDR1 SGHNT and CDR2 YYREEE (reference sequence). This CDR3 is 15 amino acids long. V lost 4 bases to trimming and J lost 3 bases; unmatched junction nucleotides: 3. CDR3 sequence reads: CASSRTGGDTGELFF. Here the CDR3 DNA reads TGTGCCAGCAGCCGGACAGGGGGTGACACCGGGGAGCTGTTTTTT. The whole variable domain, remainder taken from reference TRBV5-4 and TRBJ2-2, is ETGVTQSPTHLIKTRGQQVTLRCSSQSGHNTVSWYQQALGQGPQFIFQYYREEENGRGNFPPRFSGLQFPNYSSELNVNALELDDSALYLCASSRTGGDTGELFFGEGSRLTVL.

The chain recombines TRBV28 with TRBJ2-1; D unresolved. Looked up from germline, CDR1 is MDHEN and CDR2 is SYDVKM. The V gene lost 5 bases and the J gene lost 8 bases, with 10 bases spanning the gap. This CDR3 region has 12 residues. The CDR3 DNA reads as TGTGCCAGCAGTCCCTTAGGAGATGAGCAGTTCTTC. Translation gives CASSPLGDEQFF.

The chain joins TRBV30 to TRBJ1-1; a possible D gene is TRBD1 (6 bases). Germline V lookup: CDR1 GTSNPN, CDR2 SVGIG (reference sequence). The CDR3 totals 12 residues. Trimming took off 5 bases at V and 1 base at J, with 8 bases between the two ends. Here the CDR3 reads CAWGQPNTEAFF. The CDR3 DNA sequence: TGTGCCTGGGGACAGCCGAACACTGAAGCTTTCTTT.

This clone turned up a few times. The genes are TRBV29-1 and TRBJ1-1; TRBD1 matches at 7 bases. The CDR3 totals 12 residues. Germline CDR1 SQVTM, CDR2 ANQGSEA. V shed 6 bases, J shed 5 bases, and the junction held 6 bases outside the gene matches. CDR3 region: CSVTGQVTEAFF. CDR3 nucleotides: TGCAGCGTCACCGGACAGGTGACTGAAGCTTTCTTT.

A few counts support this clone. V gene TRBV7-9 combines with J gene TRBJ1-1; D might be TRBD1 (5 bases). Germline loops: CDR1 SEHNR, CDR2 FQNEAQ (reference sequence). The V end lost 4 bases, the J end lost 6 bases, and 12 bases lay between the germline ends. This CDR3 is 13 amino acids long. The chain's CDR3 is CASSYQGSSEAFF. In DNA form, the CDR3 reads TGTGCCAGCAGCTACCAGGGATCTTCTGAAGCTTTCTTT.

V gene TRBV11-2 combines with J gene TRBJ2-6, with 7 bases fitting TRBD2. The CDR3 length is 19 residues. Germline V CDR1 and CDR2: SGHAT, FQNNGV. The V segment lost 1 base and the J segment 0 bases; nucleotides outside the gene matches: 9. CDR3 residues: CASSLVSSGASSGANVLTF. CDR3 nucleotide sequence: TGTGCCAGCAGCTTAGTCTCTAGCGGAGCGAGCTCTGGGGCCAACGTCCTGACTTTC.

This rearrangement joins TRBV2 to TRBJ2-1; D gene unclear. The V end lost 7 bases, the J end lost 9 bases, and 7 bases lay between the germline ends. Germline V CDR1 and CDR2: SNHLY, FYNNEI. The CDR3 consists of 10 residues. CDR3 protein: CASNYGEQFF. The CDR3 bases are TGTGCCAGCAACTACGGTGAGCAGTTCTTC. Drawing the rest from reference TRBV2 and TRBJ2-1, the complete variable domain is EPEVTQTPSHQVTQMGQEVILRCVPISNHLYFYWYRQILGQKVEFLVSFYNNEISEKSEIFDDQFSVERPDGSNFTLKIRSTKLEDSAMYFCASNYGEQFFGPGTRLTVL.

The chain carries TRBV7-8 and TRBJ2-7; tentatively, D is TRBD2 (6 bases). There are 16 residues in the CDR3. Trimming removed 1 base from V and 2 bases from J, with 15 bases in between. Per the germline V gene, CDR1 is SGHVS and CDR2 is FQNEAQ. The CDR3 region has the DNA TGTGCCAGCAGCTTAGTCGGGGGTTCAACCGCCTACGAGCAGTACTTC. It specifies CASSLVGGSTAYEQYF.

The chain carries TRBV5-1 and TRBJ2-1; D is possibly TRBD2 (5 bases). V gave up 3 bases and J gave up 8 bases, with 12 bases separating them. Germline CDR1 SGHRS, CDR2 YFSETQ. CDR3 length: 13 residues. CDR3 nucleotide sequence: TGCGCCAGCAGCTCTAGAGGTAGCGATGAGCAGTTCTTC. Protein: CASSSRGSDEQFF.

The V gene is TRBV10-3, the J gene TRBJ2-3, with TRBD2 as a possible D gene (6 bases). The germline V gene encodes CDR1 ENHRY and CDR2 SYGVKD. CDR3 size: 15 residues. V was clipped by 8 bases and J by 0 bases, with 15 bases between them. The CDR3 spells CAIRSDSGSTDTQYF. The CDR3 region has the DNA TGTGCCATCCGAAGTGATAGCGGAAGCACAGATACGCAGTATTTT.